The TCR beta chain described here comes from a study of graft-versus-host responses after intestinal transplantation. Study as a whole: Uniformly, recipients were administered anti-thymocyte globulin induction with subsequent tacrolimus and steroids for approximately three years.

Libraries were prepared by immunoSEQ multiplex PCR; TCRdb keeps only in-frame clonotypes and omits some of them. The sample holds 8,500 to 11,000 clones, around 33% seen once. The germline V gene has CDR1 LNHNV and CDR2 YYDKDF (reference sequence). The CDR3 is 14 residues long. J lost 3 bases, V lost 9 bases, and 2 bases had no gene match. Irradiated, violet-dye-labeled stimulators (roughly 200,000) were plated alongside roughly 200,000 CFSE-labeled responders. CFSE-low proliferating responders, CD3+CD4+ and CD3+CD8+, were sorted post-reaction. Study-wide results and caveats: Circulating GvH clone levels at their peak were associated with HvG declines (early post-transplant).

This TCR came from a human patient who received an intestinal transplant. The J gene is TRBJ2-3, the V gene TRBV15, with 14 bases aligning to TRBD2. The source was alloreactive CD8+ T cells from a mixed lymphocyte reaction culture, collected before intestinal transplant. As to subset: CFSE-low proliferating T cells sorted from approximately 6-day pre-transplant mixed lymphocyte reaction (GvH or HvG direction). The CDR3: CATTSGGATDTQYF. CDR3 DNA sequence: TGTGCCACGACTAGCGGGGGGGCGACAGATACGCAGTATTTT. The full variable domain, its missing parts supplied by reference TRBV15 and TRBJ2-3, is DAMVIQNPRYQVTQFGKPVTLSCSQTLNHNVMYWYQQKSSQAPKLLFHYYDKDFNNEADTPDNFQSRRPNTSFCFLDIRSPGLGDTAMYLCATTSGGATDTQYFGPGTRLTVL.